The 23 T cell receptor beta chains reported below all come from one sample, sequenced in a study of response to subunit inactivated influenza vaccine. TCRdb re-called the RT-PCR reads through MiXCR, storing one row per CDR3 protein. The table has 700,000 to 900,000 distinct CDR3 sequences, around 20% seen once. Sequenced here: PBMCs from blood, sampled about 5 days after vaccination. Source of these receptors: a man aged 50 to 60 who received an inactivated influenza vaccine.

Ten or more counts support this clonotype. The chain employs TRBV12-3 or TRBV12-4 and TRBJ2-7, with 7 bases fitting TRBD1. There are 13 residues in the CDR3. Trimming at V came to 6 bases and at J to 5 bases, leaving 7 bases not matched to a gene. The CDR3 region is CASSHRGSDEQYF. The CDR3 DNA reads TGTGCCAGCAGCCACAGGGGTTCGGACGAGCAGTACTTC.

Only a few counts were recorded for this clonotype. CDR3 nucleotide sequence: TGCAGTGCTAGAGATTCATACGGCACAGGGGTGACCCAGTACTTC. It specifies CSARDSYGTGVTQYF. The chain combines TRBV20-1 with TRBJ2-5, with TRBD1 matching 7 bases. J lost 7 bases, V lost 0 bases, and 11 bases had no gene match. There are 15 residues in the CDR3. CDR1 and CDR2 from the germline V gene are DFQATT and SNEGSKA (reference sequence).

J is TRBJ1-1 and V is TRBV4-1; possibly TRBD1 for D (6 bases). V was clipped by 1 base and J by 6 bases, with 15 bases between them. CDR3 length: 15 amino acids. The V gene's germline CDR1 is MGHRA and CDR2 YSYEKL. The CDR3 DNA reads TGCGCCAGCAGCCAAGCCTCCAGGGGTTTCGCTGAAGCTTTCTTT. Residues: CASSQASRGFAEAFF.

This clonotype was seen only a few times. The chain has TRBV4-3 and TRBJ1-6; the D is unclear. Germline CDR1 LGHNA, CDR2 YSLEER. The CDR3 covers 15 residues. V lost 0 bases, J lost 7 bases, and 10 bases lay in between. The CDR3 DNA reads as TGCGCCAGCAGCCAAGATACTGGCGGGAATTCACCCCTCCACTTT. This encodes CASSQDTGGNSPLHF.

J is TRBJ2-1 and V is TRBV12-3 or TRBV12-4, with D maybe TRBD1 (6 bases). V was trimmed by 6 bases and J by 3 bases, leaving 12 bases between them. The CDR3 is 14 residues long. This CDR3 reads CASSQTGRYNEQFF. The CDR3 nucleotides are TGTGCCAGCAGCCAAACAGGGCGCTACAATGAGCAGTTCTTC.

CDR3: CASSLPAGAEGYTF. The CDR3 coding sequence is TGTGCCAGCAGTCTCCCGGCGGGGGCGGAGGGCTACACCTTC. The gene calls are TRBV12-3 or TRBV12-4 and TRBJ1-2, with a weak D call TRBD1 (6 bases). V lost 5 bases to trimming and J lost 8 bases, with 18 bases between them. This CDR3 is 14 amino acids long.

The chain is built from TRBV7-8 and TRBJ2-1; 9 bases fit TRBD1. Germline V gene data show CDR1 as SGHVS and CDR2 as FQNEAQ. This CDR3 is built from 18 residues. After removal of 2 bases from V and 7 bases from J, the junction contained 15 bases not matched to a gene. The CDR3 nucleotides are TGTGCCAGCAGCTTAATATTACCCCCCGGGACAGGGAGGAATGAGCAGTTCTTC. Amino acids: CASSLILPPGTGRNEQFF.

CDR3 protein: CSASGGVGNEQFF. The CDR3, as DNA: TGCAGTGCTAGCGGGGGGGTGGGAAATGAGCAGTTCTTC. The rearrangement uses TRBV20-1 and TRBJ2-1; the match to TRBD2 covers 8 bases. There are 13 residues in the CDR3. The germline V gene encodes CDR1 DFQATT and CDR2 SNEGSKA (reference sequence). J gave up 7 bases and V 3 bases, and 5 bases lay outside the gene matches.

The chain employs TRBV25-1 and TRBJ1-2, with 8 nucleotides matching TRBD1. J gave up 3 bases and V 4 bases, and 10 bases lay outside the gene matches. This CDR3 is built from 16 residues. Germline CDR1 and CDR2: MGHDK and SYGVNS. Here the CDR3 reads CASSGIFGQGDYGYTF. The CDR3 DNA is TGTGCCAGCAGTGGGATCTTCGGACAGGGCGACTATGGCTACACCTTC.

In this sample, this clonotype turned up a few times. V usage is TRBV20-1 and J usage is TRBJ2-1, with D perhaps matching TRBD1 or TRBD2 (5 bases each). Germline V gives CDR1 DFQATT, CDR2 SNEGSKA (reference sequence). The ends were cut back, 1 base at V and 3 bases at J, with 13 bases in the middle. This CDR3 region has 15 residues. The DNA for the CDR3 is TGCAGTGCTAGAGGGGGGTCAGCGCTCTACAATGAGCAGTTCTTC. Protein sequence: CSARGGSALYNEQFF.

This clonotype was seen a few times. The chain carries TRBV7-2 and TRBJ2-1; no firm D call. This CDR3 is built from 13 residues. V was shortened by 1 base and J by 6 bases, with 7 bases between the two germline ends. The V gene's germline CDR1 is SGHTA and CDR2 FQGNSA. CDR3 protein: CASSLVQFNEQFF. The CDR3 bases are TGTGCCAGCAGCTTAGTTCAGTTCAATGAGCAGTTCTTC.

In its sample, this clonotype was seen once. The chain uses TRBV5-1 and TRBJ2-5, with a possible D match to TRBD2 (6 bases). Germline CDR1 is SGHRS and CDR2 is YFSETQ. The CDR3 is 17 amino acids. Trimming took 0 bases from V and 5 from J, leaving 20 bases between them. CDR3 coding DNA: TGCGCCAGCAGCTTGGATCATCGCATGGAGGGGCGGGAGACCCAGTACTTC. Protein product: CASSLDHRMEGRETQYF.

The CDR3 sequence is CASSRYGDLGSTGANVLTF. Written as DNA, the CDR3 is TGTGCCAGCAGCCGTTATGGAGATCTGGGAAGTACTGGGGCCAACGTCCTGACTTTC. V and J are TRBV27 and TRBJ2-6; the D is unclear. The V and J ends lost 6 bases and 2 bases respectively, with 23 bases between them. The CDR3 runs 19 residues. Germline CDR1 reads MNHEY; CDR2 reads SMNVEV (reference sequence).

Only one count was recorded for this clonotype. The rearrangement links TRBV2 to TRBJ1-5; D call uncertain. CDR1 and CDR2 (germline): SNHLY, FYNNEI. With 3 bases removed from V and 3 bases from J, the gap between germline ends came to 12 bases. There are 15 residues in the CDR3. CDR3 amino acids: CASSDKGIVNQPQHF. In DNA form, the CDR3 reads TGTGCCAGCAGTGATAAGGGAATCGTCAATCAGCCCCAGCATTTT.

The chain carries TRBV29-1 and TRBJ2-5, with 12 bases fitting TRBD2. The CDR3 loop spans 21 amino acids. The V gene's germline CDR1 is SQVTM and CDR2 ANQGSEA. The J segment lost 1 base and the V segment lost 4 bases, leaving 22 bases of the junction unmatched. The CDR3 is CSVVLAASGRGGRALQETQYF. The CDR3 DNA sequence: TGCAGCGTTGTATTAGCGGCTAGCGGGAGGGGGGGTAGGGCCCTCCAAGAGACCCAGTACTTC.

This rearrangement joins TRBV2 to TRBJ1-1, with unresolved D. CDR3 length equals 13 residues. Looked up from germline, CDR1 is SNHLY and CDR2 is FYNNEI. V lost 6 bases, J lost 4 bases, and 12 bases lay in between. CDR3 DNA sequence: TGTGCCAGCAGAAGGACCTCCTTCACTGAAGCTTTCTTT. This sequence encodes CASRRTSFTEAFF.

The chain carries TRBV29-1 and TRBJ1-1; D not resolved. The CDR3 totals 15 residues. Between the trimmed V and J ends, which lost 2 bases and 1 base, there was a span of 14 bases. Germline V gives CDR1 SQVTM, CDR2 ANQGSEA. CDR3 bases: TGCAGCGTTGAAATTGATGGCTTAAGGAACACTGAAGCTTTCTTT. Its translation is CSVEIDGLRNTEAFF.

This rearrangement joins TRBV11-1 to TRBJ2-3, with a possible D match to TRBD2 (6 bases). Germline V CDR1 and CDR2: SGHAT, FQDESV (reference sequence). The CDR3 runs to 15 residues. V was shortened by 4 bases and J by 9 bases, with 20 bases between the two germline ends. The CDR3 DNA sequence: TGTGCCAGCAGCTCTAGCGCGACGAGAGCGGTAACGCAGTATTTT. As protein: CASSSSATRAVTQYF.

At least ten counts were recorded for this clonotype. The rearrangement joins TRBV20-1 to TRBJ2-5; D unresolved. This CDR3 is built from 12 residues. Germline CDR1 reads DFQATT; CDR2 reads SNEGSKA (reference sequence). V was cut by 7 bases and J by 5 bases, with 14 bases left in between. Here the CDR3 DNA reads TGCAGTGGTCTTACCAGAGGCGAGACCCAGTACTTC. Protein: CSGLTRGETQYF.

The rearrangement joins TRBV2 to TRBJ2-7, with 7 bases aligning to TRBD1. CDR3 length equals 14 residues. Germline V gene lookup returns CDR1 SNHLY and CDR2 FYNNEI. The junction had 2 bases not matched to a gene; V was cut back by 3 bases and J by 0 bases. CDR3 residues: CASSEDRPSYEQYF. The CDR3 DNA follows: TGTGCCAGCAGTGAGGACAGGCCCTCCTACGAGCAGTACTTC.

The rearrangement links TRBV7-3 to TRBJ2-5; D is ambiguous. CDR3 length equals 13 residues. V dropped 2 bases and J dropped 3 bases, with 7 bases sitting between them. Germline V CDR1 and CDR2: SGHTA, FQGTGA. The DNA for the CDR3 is TGTGCCAGCAGCTTACACCAAAAAGAGACCCAGTACTTC. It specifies CASSLHQKETQYF.

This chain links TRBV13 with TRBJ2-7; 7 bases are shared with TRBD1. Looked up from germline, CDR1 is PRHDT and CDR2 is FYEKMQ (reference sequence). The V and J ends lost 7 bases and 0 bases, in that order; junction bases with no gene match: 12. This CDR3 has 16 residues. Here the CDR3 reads CASTRVGTVGSYEQYF. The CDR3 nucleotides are TGTGCCAGCACCCGGGTGGGGACAGTCGGCTCCTACGAGCAGTACTTC.

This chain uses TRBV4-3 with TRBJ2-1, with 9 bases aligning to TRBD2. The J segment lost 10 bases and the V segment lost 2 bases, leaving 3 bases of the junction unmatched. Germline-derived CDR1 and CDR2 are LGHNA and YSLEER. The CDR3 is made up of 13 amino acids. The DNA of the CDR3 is TGCGCCAGCAGCCAAACCCTAGCGGGGGAGCAGTTCTTC. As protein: CASSQTLAGEQFF.